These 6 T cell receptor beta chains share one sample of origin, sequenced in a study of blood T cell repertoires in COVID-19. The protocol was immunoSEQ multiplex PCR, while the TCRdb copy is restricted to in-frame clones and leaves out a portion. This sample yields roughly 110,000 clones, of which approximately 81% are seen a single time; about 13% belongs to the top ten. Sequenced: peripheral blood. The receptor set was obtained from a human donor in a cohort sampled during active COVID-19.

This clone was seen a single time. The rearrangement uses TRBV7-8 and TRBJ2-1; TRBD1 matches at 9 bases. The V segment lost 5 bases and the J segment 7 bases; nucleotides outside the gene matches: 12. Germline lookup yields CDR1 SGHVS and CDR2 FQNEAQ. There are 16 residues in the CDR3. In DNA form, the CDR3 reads TGTGCCAGCAGCAAAAGAAGGACAGGGGCCTCGAATGAGCAGTTCTTC. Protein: CASSKRRTGASNEQFF.

CDR3 amino acids: CASSFQSDRGQQYF. The CDR3 DNA sequence: TGTGCCAGCAGTTTCCAGTCGGACAGGGGACAGCAGTACTTC. This chain links TRBV27 with TRBJ2-7; 9 bases align to TRBD1. The CDR3 length is 14 residues. In germline, CDR1 is MNHEY, CDR2 SMNVEV (reference sequence). The V gene end was trimmed by 3 bases and the J gene end by 8 bases; junction bases not matched to a gene: 8.

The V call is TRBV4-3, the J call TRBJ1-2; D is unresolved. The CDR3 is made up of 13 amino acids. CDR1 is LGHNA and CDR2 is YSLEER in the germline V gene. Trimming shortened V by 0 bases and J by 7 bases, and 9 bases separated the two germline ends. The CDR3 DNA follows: TGCGCCAGCAGCCAAGACGGGGTTGGTGGCTACACCTTC. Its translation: CASSQDGVGGYTF.

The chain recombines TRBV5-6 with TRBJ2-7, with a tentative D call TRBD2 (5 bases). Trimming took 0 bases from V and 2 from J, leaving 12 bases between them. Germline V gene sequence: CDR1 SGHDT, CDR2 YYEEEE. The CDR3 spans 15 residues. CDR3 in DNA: TGTGCCAGCAGCTTGGCACGCGAGGGTGCCTACGAGCAGTACTTC. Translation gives CASSLAREGAYEQYF. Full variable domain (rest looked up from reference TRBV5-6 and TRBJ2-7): DAGVTQSPTHLIKTRGQQVTLRCSPKSGHDTVSWYQQALGQGPQFIFQYYEEEERQRGNFPDRFSGHQFPNYSSELNVNALLLGDSALYLCASSLAREGAYEQYFGPGTRLTVT.

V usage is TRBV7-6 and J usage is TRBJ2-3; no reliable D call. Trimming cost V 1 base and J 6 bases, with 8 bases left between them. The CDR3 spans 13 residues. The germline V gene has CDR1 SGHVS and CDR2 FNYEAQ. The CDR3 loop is CASSLDLSDTQYF. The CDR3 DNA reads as TGTGCCAGCAGCTTAGACTTGTCGGATACGCAGTATTTT.

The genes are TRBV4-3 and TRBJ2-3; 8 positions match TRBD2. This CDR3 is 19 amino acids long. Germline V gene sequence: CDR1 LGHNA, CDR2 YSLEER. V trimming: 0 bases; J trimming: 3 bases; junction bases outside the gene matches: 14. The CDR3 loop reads CASSQDLPAGLGGTDTQYF. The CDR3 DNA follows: TGCGCCAGCAGCCAAGATCTCCCCGCGGGACTAGGAGGTACAGATACGCAGTATTTT.